Listed below are T cell receptor beta chains from one sample, sequenced in a study of blood T cell repertoires in COVID-19. Assay used: immunoSEQ multiplex PCR; TCRdb lists only in-frame clones, some missing. The table lists some 97,000 clones, 90% to 95% of them singletons. The sequenced material came from peripheral blood. These receptors were collected from a man aged 50 to 60 with active COVID-19. The CDR3 runs from the conserved cysteine through the conserved F or W. D genes are given only for firm matches. Some rows mark clone size as missing; the rest say once, few, many or name a class of expanded clone.

D gene	clone size	V gene	J gene	CDR3 protein	CDR3 DNA
.	.	TRBV4-1	TRBJ1-1	CASSQDLPGVLWTEAFF	TGCGCCAGCAGCCAAGATCTTCCGGGGGTTTTGTGGACTGAAGCTTTCTTT
TRBD2	.	TRBV3-1/TRBV3-2	TRBJ2-3	CASSQRPAGGVDTQYF	TGTGCCAGCAGCCAAAGACCAGCGGGGGGAGTAGATACGCAGTATTTT
.	few	TRBV7-3	TRBJ2-2	CASSFSGNTGELFF	TGTGCCAGCAGCTTCTCAGGGAACACCGGGGAGCTGTTTTTT
.	few	TRBV7-8	TRBJ1-4	CASSLARFSRGRNEKLFF	TGTGCCAGCAGCTTAGCCCGCTTTTCCAGAGGGAGAAATGAAAAACTGTTTTTT
.	.	TRBV6-5	TRBJ1-5	CASKHSSNQPQHF	TGTGCCAGCAAACACAGTAGCAATCAGCCCCAGCATTTT
TRBD2	.	TRBV5-1	TRBJ2-1	CASKIEIAGVLEQFF	TGCGCCAGCAAAATCGAGATAGCGGGAGTCCTTGAGCAGTTCTTC
.	.	TRBV13	TRBJ2-1	CASSLSAGGYSPREQFF	TGTGCCAGCAGCTTATCGGCTGGGGGGTATTCCCCCAGAGAGCAGTTCTTC
.	.	TRBV5-1	TRBJ2-2	CASSLNLPPRELFF	TGCGCCAGCAGCTTGAACCTACCGCCCCGGGAGCTGTTTTTT
TRBD2	.	TRBV2	TRBJ2-1	CASGSSGSKRDEQFF	TGTGCCAGCGGGTCTAGCGGGAGTAAGCGGGATGAGCAGTTCTTC
TRBD1	few	TRBV5-1	TRBJ1-5	CASSPTGGNQPQHF	TGCGCCAGCAGCCCTACAGGGGGCAATCAGCCCCAGCATTTT
.	.	TRBV12-3/TRBV12-4	TRBJ1-5	CASSRGGDQPQHF	TGTGCCAGCAGTCGGGGAGGGGATCAGCCCCAGCATTTT
.	.	TRBV19	TRBJ1-5	CASSITTGSQPQHF	TGTGCCAGTAGTATAACGACAGGTAGTCAGCCCCAGCATTTT
.	.	TRBV7-9	TRBJ2-7	CASSLVQGTYEQYF	TGTGCCAGCAGCTTAGTACAGGGAACCTACGAGCAGTACTTC
.	.	TRBV29-1	TRBJ1-2	CSAARGNYGYTF	TGCAGCGCTGCGCGGGGAAACTATGGCTACACCTTC
TRBD1	.	TRBV6-5	TRBJ1-2	CASSYGTATNYGYTF	TGTGCCAGCAGTTACGGGACAGCAACTAACTATGGCTACACCTTC
TRBD1	.	TRBV3-1/TRBV3-2	TRBJ2-2	CASSQWDSPNTGELFF	TGTGCCAGCAGCCAATGGGACAGCCCGAACACCGGGGAGCTGTTTTTT
TRBD2	.	TRBV14	TRBJ2-1	CASSRIRTSGSDEQFF	TGTGCCAGCAGCCGAATCAGGACTAGCGGGAGTGATGAGCAGTTCTTC
.	.	TRBV10-2	TRBJ1-2	CASSESARNYGYTF	TGCGCCAGCAGTGAGTCAGCCAGGAACTATGGCTACACCTTC
TRBD2	.	TRBV4-2	TRBJ2-5	CASSQGRLAGGSTGETQYF	TGTGCCAGCAGCCAAGGACGACTAGCGGGGGGGAGTACAGGAGAGACCCAGTACTTC
.	.	TRBV15	TRBJ1-6	CATSRDPGGSPLHF	TGTGCCACCAGCAGAGATCCGGGAGGATCACCCCTCCACTTT
TRBD2	once	TRBV5-1	TRBJ2-5	CASSPKRGGRETQYF	TGCGCCAGCAGCCCTAAGCGGGGGGGCCGGGAGACCCAGTACTTC
TRBD1	.	TRBV9	TRBJ2-3	CASSQGTGAVVSTDTQYF	TGTGCCAGCAGCCAGGGGACAGGGGCTGTCGTTAGCACAGATACGCAGTATTTT
.	.	TRBV11-2	TRBJ2-1	CASSPRVLYNEQFF	TGTGCCAGCAGCCCCAGGGTCCTCTACAATGAGCAGTTCTTC
TRBD1	.	TRBV19	TRBJ1-5	CATTITGGGQPQHF	TGTGCCACGACGATAACAGGGGGTGGACAGCCCCAGCATTTT
.	few	TRBV4-1	TRBJ2-3	CASSQETLTDTQYF	TGCGCCAGCAGCCAAGAAACTTTAACAGATACGCAGTATTTT
TRBD2	.	TRBV7-9	TRBJ2-1	CASSLAGSGRRNEQFF	TGTGCCAGCAGCTTAGCCGGTAGCGGGAGACGAAATGAGCAGTTCTTC
TRBD2	.	TRBV7-9	TRBJ2-3	CASSLGTGGIDTQYF	TGTGCCAGCAGCTTAGGAACGGGAGGGATCGATACGCAGTATTTT
TRBD1	.	TRBV4-2	TRBJ2-7	CASSPRLGTAFSYEQYF	TGTGCCAGCAGCCCCCGTTTAGGGACAGCCTTCTCCTACGAGCAGTACTTC
.	once	TRBV18	TRBJ2-3	CASSPPRSGTTDTQYF	TGTGCCAGCTCACCACCTAGGAGTGGCACCACAGATACGCAGTATTTT
TRBD1	.	TRBV6-6	TRBJ1-1	CASSKDRVGNTEAFF	TGTGCCAGCAGCAAGGACAGGGTCGGGAACACTGAAGCTTTCTTT
TRBD1	.	TRBV2	TRBJ2-7	CASSEAQGVGEQYF	TGTGCCAGCAGTGAAGCTCAGGGGGTCGGGGAGCAGTACTTC
TRBD1	.	TRBV7-9	TRBJ1-6	CASSLSEGANSPLHF	TGTGCCAGCAGCTTATCCGAGGGGGCTAATTCACCCCTCCACTTT
.	.	TRBV18	TRBJ1-1	CASSPLQGSQNTEAFF	TGTGCCAGCTCACCGCTACAGGGATCGCAGAACACTGAAGCTTTCTTT
TRBD1	.	TRBV9	TRBJ1-1	CASSVHAGQENTEAFF	TGTGCCAGCAGCGTCCACGCGGGACAGGAGAACACTGAAGCTTTCTTT
TRBD2	.	TRBV5-1	TRBJ2-2	CASSLTSGTNTGELFF	TGCGCCAGCAGCTTGACTAGCGGGACGAACACCGGGGAGCTGTTTTTT
.	.	TRBV18	TRBJ1-1	CASSPGQYTEAFF	TGTGCCAGCTCACCCGGACAGTACACTGAAGCTTTCTTT
.	.	TRBV6-1	TRBJ1-4	CASSEPATNEKLFF	TGTGCCAGCAGTGAACCAGCAACTAATGAAAAACTGTTTTTT
TRBD2	.	TRBV9	TRBJ2-1	CASSVGVAGAYEQFF	TGTGCCAGCAGCGTAGGAGTAGCGGGAGCCTATGAGCAGTTCTTC
TRBD1	.	TRBV5-6	TRBJ2-6	CASSPGPTGASGANVLTF	TGTGCCAGCAGCCCCGGCCCGACAGGGGCCTCTGGGGCCAACGTCCTGACTTTC
.	.	TRBV7-9	TRBJ2-1	CASSLAVQGEQFF	TGTGCCAGCAGCTTAGCCGTACAGGGTGAGCAGTTCTTC
TRBD1	.	TRBV14	TRBJ1-1	CASSQAQGQGKTEAFF	TGTGCCAGCAGCCAAGCCCAGGGACAGGGGAAGACTGAAGCTTTCTTT
TRBD2	.	TRBV5-1	TRBJ2-3	CASSLWTSGADTQYF	TGCGCCAGCAGCCTATGGACTAGCGGGGCAGATACGCAGTATTTT
.	.	TRBV11-2	TRBJ2-3	CASSLQGAVNTQYF	TGTGCCAGCAGCCTTCAGGGTGCAGTAAATACGCAGTATTTT
.	.	TRBV19	TRBJ2-1	CASSIFTSYNEQFF	TGTGCCAGTAGTATATTTACTAGTTACAATGAGCAGTTCTTC
.	.	TRBV11-2	TRBJ1-1	CASSLGGGITEAFF	TGTGCCAGCAGCTTGGGAGGGGGAATCACTGAAGCTTTCTTT
.	.	TRBV11-3	TRBJ2-1	CASSQKTSSHEQFF	TGTGCCAGCAGCCAAAAGACTAGTTCCCATGAGCAGTTCTTC
TRBD1	.	TRBV2	TRBJ1-2	CASGRDRGQGYTF	TGTGCCAGCGGCCGGGACAGGGGGCAGGGCTACACCTTC
.	.	TRBV5-1	TRBJ2-3	CASSLDPPYQGGTQYF	TGCGCCAGCAGCTTGGACCCGCCATATCAAGGAGGGACGCAGTATTTT
TRBD2	.	TRBV12-5	TRBJ2-1	CASGVPGRELNEQFF	TGTGCTAGTGGTGTCCCAGGGCGGGAGTTGAATGAGCAGTTCTTC
TRBD1	.	TRBV24-1	TRBJ2-1	CATSGASGTGRLVGEQFF	TGTGCCACCAGTGGGGCGTCGGGGACAGGGCGTCTAGTTGGTGAGCAGTTCTTC
.	.	TRBV5-1	TRBJ1-1	CASSLQGANTEAFF	TGCGCCAGCAGCTTACAGGGCGCGAACACTGAAGCTTTCTTT
TRBD2	.	TRBV2	TRBJ2-1	CASSATSVGEQFF	TGTGCCAGCAGTGCCACTAGCGTAGGTGAGCAGTTCTTC
.	.	TRBV6-5	TRBJ2-5	CASSIRGQGQETQYF	TGTGCCAGCAGCATCCGAGGGCAGGGGCAAGAGACCCAGTACTTC
.	few	TRBV5-5	TRBJ1-1	CASSVTPNTEAFF	TGTGCCAGCAGCGTGACACCTAACACTGAAGCTTTCTTT
TRBD2	.	TRBV11-2	TRBJ2-3	CASSLQDLFGGSGSDTQYF	TGTGCCAGCAGCTTACAGGATCTGTTTGGCGGGAGTGGATCAGATACGCAGTATTTT
.	.	TRBV3-1/TRBV3-2	TRBJ1-3	CASSQRGSGNTIYF	TGTGCCAGCAGCCAACGAGGGTCTGGAAACACCATATATTTT
.	.	TRBV6-5	TRBJ2-7	CASSYNRGPGYEQYF	TGTGCCAGCAGTTACAATAGGGGTCCAGGCTACGAGCAGTACTTC
TRBD1	.	TRBV6-2/TRBV6-3	TRBJ1-2	CASSYSGQTIYGYTF	TGTGCCAGCAGTTACTCGGGACAGACAATCTATGGCTACACCTTC